Presented here are 32 T cell receptor beta chains from one specimen sequenced in a study of cytomegalovirus exposure and HLA in healthy donors. Primers for the PCR totalled 60 Vbeta and 13 Jbeta. TCRdb keeps only in-frame clones here, not all; method: immunoSEQ multiplex PCR. The sample records 200,000 to 300,000 clones, approximately 84% being singletons. Sequencing was performed on PBMCs. Receptor source: a woman aged 40 to 50 in good health and CMV-seropositive.

Worth noting for this clone: The sample holds other DNA sequences that translate to the same CDR3. The chain recombines TRBV7-9 with TRBJ2-7; D ambiguous. Germline lookup yields CDR1 SEHNR and CDR2 FQNEAQ (reference sequence). Trimming shortened V by 4 bases and J by 4 bases, and 8 bases separated the two germline ends. This CDR3 has 12 residues. Written as DNA, the CDR3 is TGTGCCAGCAGCTCCAGTTCGTACGAGCAGTACTTC. This encodes CASSSSSYEQYF.

On this clone: Relative to the germline gene, one junction end is altered; a read error may explain this. The chain combines TRBV7-9 with TRBJ2-7; D might be TRBD1 (6 bases). The CDR3 totals 13 residues. Germline CDR1 reads SEHNR; CDR2 reads FQNEAQ (reference sequence). CDR3 loop: CSSSLQGLIEQYF. In nucleotides, the CDR3 is TGTTCCAGCAGCTTACAGGGTTTGATCGAGCAGTACTTC. The full variable domain, completed using reference TRBV7-9 and TRBJ2-7, is DTGVSQNPRHKITKRGQNVTFRCDPISEHNRLYWYRQTLGQGPEFLTYFQNEAQLEKSRLLSDRFSAERPKGSFSTLEIQRTEQGDSAMYLCSSSLQGLIEQYFGPGTRLTVT.

This clone was seen once. The gene calls are TRBV6-5 and TRBJ2-1; the match to TRBD1 covers 10 bases. CDR1 and CDR2 (germline): MNHEY, SVGAGI. V lost 2 bases and J lost 8; bases outside the gene matches: 6. The CDR3 consists of 15 residues. Written as DNA, the CDR3 is TGTGCCAGCAGTTACGGGGACAGGGGCCCCTATGAGCAGTTCTTC. It encodes CASSYGDRGPYEQFF.

In its sample, this clone was seen a few times. J is TRBJ2-7 and V is TRBV27; 11 nucleotides agree with TRBD1. This CDR3 is built from 15 residues. The V gene's germline CDR1 is MNHEY and CDR2 SMNVEV (reference sequence). With V trimmed by 5 bases and J by 3 bases, 6 bases remained unmatched. The chain's CDR3 is CASSPRDRGDYEQYF. CDR3 DNA sequence: TGTGCCAGCAGTCCTCGGGACAGGGGGGACTACGAGCAGTACTTC.

The rearrangement joins TRBV9 to TRBJ1-2, with D uncertain. CDR3 size: 18 residues. The germline V gene encodes CDR1 SGDLS and CDR2 YYNGEE. V was cut by 0 bases and J by 0 bases, with 18 bases left in between. For the CDR3, the DNA is TGTGCCAGCAGCGTAGGAACATTAGCCCCGTTAGCTAACTATGGCTACACCTTC. Translating gives CASSVGTLAPLANYGYTF.

This clone has more than one count but fewer than ten. The CDR3 nucleotides are TGTGCCAGCAGCTTAGTCACCACAGGGATAGCAAACTATGGCTACACCTTC. Translated, it gives CASSLVTTGIANYGYTF. The chain employs TRBV7-9 and TRBJ1-2, with D perhaps matching TRBD1 (6 bases). Deletions cut 1 base from V and 2 bases from J, with 17 bases between. There are 17 residues in the CDR3. Germline CDR1 is SEHNR and CDR2 is FQNEAQ (reference sequence).

The chain has TRBV27 and TRBJ2-1, with 9 bases that match TRBD2. Trimming cost V 5 bases and J 7 bases; bases outside gene matches: 9. The CDR3 length is 15 residues. Germline loops: CDR1 MNHEY, CDR2 SMNVEV (reference sequence). The CDR3 here is CASSPWPSGANEQFF. In DNA, the CDR3 is TGTGCCAGCAGTCCGTGGCCTAGCGGGGCGAATGAGCAGTTCTTC.

The rearrangement uses TRBV27 and TRBJ1-5; no clear D. Trimming stripped 10 bases from V and 5 bases from J, with 15 bases between. The CDR3 has 13 residues. Germline CDR1 and CDR2: MNHEY and SMNVEV (reference sequence). This CDR3 reads CATGPNGDQPQHF. CDR3 sequence (DNA): TGTGCCACCGGACCCAACGGGGATCAGCCCCAGCATTTT.

The chain carries TRBV29-1 and TRBJ1-5; TRBD1 aligns across 11 bases. The CDR3 is made up of 13 amino acids. Germline V gene data show CDR1 as SQVTM and CDR2 as ANQGSEA. V gave up 6 bases and J gave up 5 bases; unmatched junction bases: 3. The CDR3 here is CSVGGQGDQPQHF. The DNA of the CDR3 is TGCAGCGTGGGGGGACAGGGGGATCAGCCCCAGCATTTT.

This clone was recorded only once. This rearrangement joins TRBV19 to TRBJ1-6, with 8 bases that match TRBD1. V lost 2 bases, J lost 11 bases, and 8 bases stayed unmatched. In germline, CDR1 is LNHDA, CDR2 SQIVND (reference sequence). The CDR3 is 15 amino acids. In DNA form, the CDR3 reads TGTGCCAGTAGTATAACCCGGGACAGGACTACACCCCTCCACTTT. Encoded protein: CASSITRDRTTPLHF.

Here the CDR3 DNA reads TGTGCCAGCAGCAGGGACAGGGGGGTAGGTCAGCCCCAGCATTTT. The encoded protein is CASSRDRGVGQPQHF. V is TRBV11-2 and J is TRBJ1-5; 11 bases are shared with TRBD1. The length of the CDR3 is 15 residues. V gave up 5 bases and J gave up 6 bases; unmatched junction bases: 6. Looked up from germline, CDR1 is SGHAT and CDR2 is FQNNGV. The full variable domain, rest sourced from reference TRBV11-2 and TRBJ1-5, is EAGVAQSPRYKIIEKRQSVAFWCNPISGHATLYWYQQILGQGPKLLIQFQNNGVVDDSQLPKDRFSAERLKGVDSTLKIQPAKLEDSAVYLCASSRDRGVGQPQHFGDGTRLSIL.

Comments on this clone: It is unclear where the CDR3 begins or ends on the DNA, so no DNA is shown, and the CDR3 is as TCRdb lists it. Other DNA sequences in the same sample also yield this CDR3. The chain has TRBV29-1 and TRBJ2-2; the DNA was not compared with TRBD1, the D call given in the table. From its first to its last residue, the CDR3 has 12 amino acids. Germline V gene sequence: CDR1 SQVTM, CDR2 ANQGSEA. The CDR3 sequence is CSVGQGTGELFF.

V and J are TRBV4-3 and TRBJ2-7; TRBD2 aligns across 10 bases. Germline CDR1 LGHNA, CDR2 YSLEER. V was clipped by 0 bases and J by 4 bases; unmatched bases: 6. The CDR3 is 16 residues long. This CDR3 reads CASSQDLLAGGYEQYF. The CDR3 DNA sequence: TGCGCCAGCAGCCAAGATCTTTTAGCGGGAGGTTACGAGCAGTACTTC.

The V gene is TRBV5-1, the J gene TRBJ2-1, with TRBD1 identical over 10 bases. Germline values: CDR1 SGHRS, CDR2 YFSETQ. The CDR3 covers 15 residues. V was clipped by 4 bases and J by 7 bases; unmatched bases: 8. For the CDR3, the DNA is TGCGCCAGCAGCCCACGGGACAGGGGCTGGAATGAGCAGTTCTTC. As protein: CASSPRDRGWNEQFF.

The V and J genes are TRBV9 and TRBJ2-1; tentative D call: TRBD2 (6 bases). The V gene lost 3 bases and the J gene lost 6 bases, with 13 bases spanning the gap. This CDR3 contains 14 residues. Per the germline V gene, CDR1 is SGDLS and CDR2 is YYNGEE. The CDR3 DNA sequence: TGTGCCAGCAGCGCCGGGGGACTTACCAATGAGCAGTTCTTC. It codes for CASSAGGLTNEQFF.

V usage is TRBV7-8 and J usage is TRBJ1-5, with TRBD1 matching over 7 bases. Trimming cost V 4 bases and J 0 bases; bases outside gene matches: 6. The CDR3 has 16 residues. Germline V gene sequence: CDR1 SGHVS, CDR2 FQNEAQ. For the CDR3, the DNA is TGTGCCAGCAGCTCCCTCCAGGGGGGTAGCAATCAGCCCCAGCATTTT. Its protein is CASSSLQGGSNQPQHF. Together with reference TRBV7-8 and TRBJ1-5, the CDR3 gives the full variable domain: GAGVSQSPRYKVAKRGQDVALRCDPISGHVSLFWYQQALGQGPEFLTYFQNEAQLDKSGLPSDRFFAERPEGSVSTLKIQRTQQEDSAVYLCASSSLQGGSNQPQHFGDGTRLSIL.

This clone was found once. This chain links TRBV11-2 with TRBJ2-7; D unresolved. Trimming pared 3 bases from V and 5 bases from J, leaving 11 bases between. CDR3 length equals 13 residues. CDR1 is SGHAT and CDR2 is FQNNGV in the germline V gene. CDR3 residues: CASSFTRQNEQYF. In DNA form, the CDR3 reads TGTGCCAGCAGCTTTACGCGGCAAAACGAGCAGTACTTC.

The genes are TRBV5-4 and TRBJ1-2, with D maybe TRBD1 (6 bases). Trimming removed 0 bases at V and 4 bases at J, with 10 bases between. There are 14 residues in the CDR3. Germline CDR1 SGHNT, CDR2 YYREEE (reference sequence). Here the CDR3 DNA reads TGTGCCAGCAGCTTGGACAGGGTTTCCTATGGCTACACCTTC. Its translation: CASSLDRVSYGYTF.

In this sample, this clone turned up a few times. V gene TRBV30 combines with J gene TRBJ1-2; 8 bases are a match to TRBD1. J lost 4 bases, V lost 4 bases, and 2 bases had no gene match. CDR3 size: 12 residues. CDR1 is GTSNPN and CDR2 is SVGIG in the germline V gene (reference sequence). CDR3 sequence: CAWNRGVYGYTF. CDR3 DNA sequence: TGTGCCTGGAACAGGGGGGTCTATGGCTACACCTTC.

The genes are TRBV27 and TRBJ1-5; D is unclear. The germline gives CDR1 MNHEY, CDR2 SMNVEV (reference sequence). The CDR3 runs to 13 residues. V was cut by 6 bases and J by 3 bases, with 9 bases left in between. The CDR3 loop is CASRAGYNQPQHF. In nucleotides, the CDR3 is TGTGCCAGCAGGGCAGGCTACAATCAGCCCCAGCATTTT.

The CDR3 nucleotides read TGTGCCAGCAGGCCTCTCGACAGGGGGCGTGAAAAACTGTTTTTT. It encodes CASRPLDRGREKLFF. The chain recombines TRBV6-1 with TRBJ1-4; the match to TRBD1 covers 10 bases. CDR3 length: 15 residues. V dropped 6 bases and J dropped 7; count of bases not matched to a gene: 8. Germline loops: CDR1 MNHNS, CDR2 SASEGT.

The chain joins TRBV7-2 to TRBJ2-3; TRBD2 is a possible D gene (6 bases). Trimming took off 0 bases at V and 0 bases at J, with 13 bases between the two ends. CDR3 size: 17 residues. Germline loops: CDR1 SGHTA, CDR2 FQGNSA. In DNA form, the CDR3 reads TGTGCCAGCAGCTTAGCGGAGGGCAGCGGAAGCACAGATACGCAGTATTTT. Amino acids: CASSLAEGSGSTDTQYF.

The rearrangement joins TRBV7-3 to TRBJ1-1, with D possibly matching TRBD1 (5 bases). Germline CDR1 reads SGHTA; CDR2 reads FQGTGA. Trimming removed 2 bases at V and 1 base at J, with 5 bases between. The CDR3 is made up of 13 amino acids. The CDR3 here is CASSLGANTEAFF. CDR3 nucleotides: TGTGCCAGCAGCTTAGGGGCGAACACTGAAGCTTTCTTT.

In its sample, this clone was seen once. The genes are TRBV7-2 and TRBJ2-2; D remains unclear. Germline V gives CDR1 SGHTA, CDR2 FQGNSA. Trimming took 3 bases from V and 6 from J, leaving 5 bases between them. This CDR3 region has 12 residues. The CDR3 loop reads CASSFQAGELFF. The CDR3 DNA reads TGTGCCAGCAGCTTTCAGGCCGGGGAGCTGTTTTTT.

The V call is TRBV5-1, the J call TRBJ2-3; TRBD2 might be the D (6 bases). The CDR3 contains 16 residues. Deletions cut 2 bases from V and 2 bases from J, with 15 bases between. The germline CDR1 and CDR2 sequences are SGHRS and YFSETQ. The DNA of the CDR3 is TGCGCCAGCAGCTTCGGTCTAGCGTCAAACACAGATACGCAGTATTTT. Residues: CASSFGLASNTDTQYF.

This chain's CDR3 is CASSSLGTGQPQHF. The DNA for the CDR3 is TGTGCCAGTAGCTCTTTAGGGACTGGCCAGCCCCAGCATTTT. The chain has TRBV19 and TRBJ1-5, with a tentative D call TRBD1 (5 bases). The germline V and J ends were trimmed by 6 bases and 7 bases, with 16 bases remaining between them. CDR1 and CDR2 (germline): LNHDA, SQIVND (reference sequence). The CDR3 runs 14 residues. Full variable domain (outside the CDR3, taken from reference TRBV19 and TRBJ1-5): DGGITQSPKYLFRKEGQNVTLSCEQNLNHDAMYWYRQDPGQGLRLIYYSQIVNDFQKGDIAEGYSVSREKKESFPLTVTSAQKNPTAFYLCASSSLGTGQPQHFGDGTRLSIL.

The chain links TRBV6-6 to TRBJ2-7; 13 nucleotides align to TRBD2. The V segment lost 6 bases and the J segment 6 bases; nucleotides outside the gene matches: 11. The length of the CDR3 is 16 residues. CDR1 and CDR2 from the germline V gene are MNHNY and SVGAGI (reference sequence). The CDR3, as DNA: TGTGCCAGCAGCCAGACTAGCGGGGGGCTCTCGGGCGAGCAGTACTTC. Its translation is CASSQTSGGLSGEQYF.

The genes are TRBV4-1 and TRBJ1-4; D is perhaps TRBD1 (5 bases). Trimming removed 0 bases from V and 5 bases from J, with 13 bases in between. The CDR3 runs 16 residues. Per the germline V gene, CDR1 is MGHRA and CDR2 is YSYEKL. CDR3 in amino acids: CASSQEEGLRNEKLFF. The CDR3 nucleotides are TGCGCCAGCAGCCAAGAGGAGGGGCTGAGAAATGAAAAACTGTTTTTT.

This clone was picked up a small number of times. The chain combines TRBV7-9 with TRBJ2-5; D perhaps matches TRBD2 (6 bases). The ends were cut back, 4 bases at V and 1 base at J, with 10 bases in the middle. Germline CDR1 is SEHNR and CDR2 is FQNEAQ (reference sequence). This CDR3 has 14 amino acids. CDR3 in DNA: TGTGCCAGCAGCTCGTGGACTATCCAAGAGACCCAGTACTTC. It codes for CASSSWTIQETQYF.

A single count supports this clone. The rearrangement joins TRBV7-2 to TRBJ1-5, with D unclear. Trimming stripped 5 bases from V and 4 bases from J, with 15 bases between. The CDR3 sequence is 15 residues long. The germline CDR1 and CDR2 sequences are SGHTA and FQGNSA. CDR3 loop: CASSISQADNQPQHF. Written as DNA, the CDR3 is TGTGCCAGCAGCATTAGTCAGGCTGATAATCAGCCCCAGCATTTT.

V is TRBV19 and J is TRBJ1-1, with D possibly matching TRBD1 (6 bases). CDR3 size: 14 residues. V shed 3 bases and J shed 1 base, with 9 bases lying between them. Germline CDR1 LNHDA, CDR2 SQIVND (reference sequence). The CDR3 nucleotides are TGTGCCAGTAGTATTTTGGGGGCGAACACTGAAGCTTTCTTT. This codes for CASSILGANTEAFF.

The V and J genes are TRBV6-5 and TRBJ2-7; D is perhaps TRBD1 (6 bases). Germline loops: CDR1 MNHEY, CDR2 SVGAGI. The CDR3 has 14 residues. Trimming took off 5 bases at V and 1 base at J, with 12 bases between the two ends. The CDR3 spells CASSNRQVSYEQYF. The DNA of the CDR3 is TGTGCCAGCAGTAACAGACAGGTTTCCTACGAGCAGTACTTC.